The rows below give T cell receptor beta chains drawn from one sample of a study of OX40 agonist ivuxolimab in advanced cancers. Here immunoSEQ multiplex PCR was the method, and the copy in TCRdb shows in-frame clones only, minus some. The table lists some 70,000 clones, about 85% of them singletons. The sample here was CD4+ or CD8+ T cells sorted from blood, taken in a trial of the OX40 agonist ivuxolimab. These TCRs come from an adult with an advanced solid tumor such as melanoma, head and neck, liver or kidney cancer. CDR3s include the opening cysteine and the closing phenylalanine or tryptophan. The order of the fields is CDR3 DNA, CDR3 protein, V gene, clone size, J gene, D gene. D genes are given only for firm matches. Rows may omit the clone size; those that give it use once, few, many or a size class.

DNA: TGTGCCAGCACCCCAGGGGGCAGATACGAGCAGTACTTC
CDR3: CASTPGGRYEQYF
V: TRBV6-1
size: -
J: TRBJ2-7
D: TRBD1

DNA: TGTGCCAGCAGTTTAAGGGAGCGGGGGGGCCGAGGAGAGACCCAGTACTTC
CDR3: CASSLRERGGRGETQYF
V: TRBV28
size: -
J: TRBJ2-5
D: TRBD2

DNA: TGTGCCAGCAGCTTGACAGGGTCCTACTATGGCTACACCTTC
CDR3: CASSLTGSYYGYTF
V: TRBV5-4
size: few
J: TRBJ1-2
D: -

DNA: TGTGCCAGCAGCCCCTCTTGGGGGGCCACTGAAGCTTTCTTT
CDR3: CASSPSWGATEAFF
V: TRBV7-2
size: once
J: TRBJ1-1
D: -

DNA: TGCGCCAGCAGCCAAGATTCGTGGACAGCCTCCTACAATGAGCAGTTCTTC
CDR3: CASSQDSWTASYNEQFF
V: TRBV4-1
size: -
J: TRBJ2-1
D: -

DNA: TGTGCCAGCAGTAGGGACAGGTTTTCCTCTGGAAACACCATATATTTT
CDR3: CASSRDRFSSGNTIYF
V: TRBV28
size: once
J: TRBJ1-3
D: TRBD1

DNA: TGCAGCGTTGCAGTGGGGCCAGCCTACGAGCAGTACTTC
CDR3: CSVAVGPAYEQYF
V: TRBV29-1
size: -
J: TRBJ2-7
D: -

DNA: TGCGCCAGCAGTGAGTCGGGTGGGCACAGGGGGCTATTATTCTCTGGGGCCAACGTCCTGACTTTC
CDR3: CASSESGGHRGLLFSGANVLTF
V: TRBV10-1
size: -
J: TRBJ2-6
D: TRBD1

DNA: TGCGCCAGCAGCCAAGTGCGCGAAAAACTGTTTTTT
CDR3: CASSQVREKLFF
V: TRBV4-1
size: -
J: TRBJ1-4
D: -

DNA: TGTGCCAGGGGACGGGGGAAGCCCAATGAAAAACTGTTTTTT
CDR3: CARGRGKPNEKLFF
V: TRBV6-9
size: -
J: TRBJ1-4
D: -

DNA: TGTGCCAGCAGTGGTGGGACAGGGGGATCCTATGGCTACACCTTC
CDR3: CASSGGTGGSYGYTF
V: TRBV6-1
size: once
J: TRBJ1-2
D: TRBD1

DNA: TGTGCCAGCAGCCCCAACAACACCCCGACTGAAGCTTTCTTT
CDR3: CASSPNNTPTEAFF
V: TRBV27
size: -
J: TRBJ1-1
D: -

DNA: TGTGCCAGCAGCCTCCCGGGATCAACTAATGAAAAACTGTTTTTT
CDR3: CASSLPGSTNEKLFF
V: TRBV4-2
size: -
J: TRBJ1-4
D: -

DNA: TGTGCCAGCAGGCAGACAGGGAGAAACACTGAAGCTTTCTTT
CDR3: CASRQTGRNTEAFF
V: TRBV6-1
size: -
J: TRBJ1-1
D: TRBD1

DNA: TGTGCCAGCGGCCCGGGACTAGCGGTAAAACAAGAGACCCAGTACTTC
CDR3: CASGPGLAVKQETQYF
V: TRBV11-1
size: -
J: TRBJ2-5
D: TRBD2

DNA: TGTGCCTGGAGTGTCAGTTTCTCCAGCGGGGGGGTCCCCTACGAGCAGTACTTC
CDR3: CAWSVSFSSGGVPYEQYF
V: TRBV30
size: -
J: TRBJ2-7
D: TRBD2

DNA: TGTGCCAGCAGCTTCAGAGGCCCCCCTGACGAGCAGTACTTC
CDR3: CASSFRGPPDEQYF
V: TRBV7-8
size: few
J: TRBJ2-7
D: -

DNA: TGTGCCAGCACTTTGACTCGGAGCAAGACAGATACGCAGTATTTT
CDR3: CASTLTRSKTDTQYF
V: TRBV6-1
size: -
J: TRBJ2-3
D: -